One and the same sample provided the 9 T cell receptor beta chains below, sequenced in a study of blood T cell repertoires in COVID-19. Clones were sequenced by immunoSEQ multiplex PCR, and TCRdb holds only the in-frame ones, with some missing. The data show around 270,000 clones, with around 89% seen just once and around 0.84% held by the top ten. Sequenced input: peripheral blood. Receptors originate from a man aged 25-45 years with acute or convalescent COVID-19.

This chain joins TRBV19 and TRBJ2-7, with TRBD1 matching 10 bases. CDR1 LNHDA and CDR2 SQIVND come from the germline V gene (reference sequence). V gave up 6 bases and J gave up 5 bases; unmatched junction bases: 4. CDR3 length: 13 residues. The CDR3: CASRRTGGNEQYF. CDR3 in DNA: TGTGCCAGTAGAAGGACAGGGGGAAACGAGCAGTACTTC.

The chain couples TRBV12-3 or TRBV12-4 to TRBJ2-7; D is possibly TRBD1 (5 bases). V lost 4 bases to trimming and J lost 7 bases, with 11 bases between them. The CDR3 sequence is 12 residues long. The CDR3 DNA follows: TGTGCCAGCAGTTCCAGGGTGCGGGAGCAGTACTTC. It specifies CASSSRVREQYF.

The chain links TRBV18 to TRBJ1-5; 8 nucleotides match TRBD1. V dropped 1 base and J dropped 6; count of bases not matched to a gene: 8. Germline CDR1 KGHSH, CDR2 LQKENI. This CDR3 has 16 amino acids. CDR3 sequence reads: CASSPLQQGDTQPQHF. Written as DNA, the CDR3 is TGTGCCAGCTCACCACTACAACAGGGGGATACTCAGCCCCAGCATTTT.

This clone was seen only a few times. The chain carries TRBV6-5 and TRBJ2-1, with a tentative D call TRBD2 (6 bases). The CDR3 has 15 residues. CDR1 and CDR2 (germline): MNHEY, SVGAGI. The V gene lost 0 bases and the J gene lost 4 bases, with 10 bases spanning the gap. CDR3 sequence: CASSYSDGGYNEQFF. The DNA for the CDR3 is TGTGCCAGCAGTTACTCGGACGGGGGATACAATGAGCAGTTCTTC.

CDR3 protein: CASSHRTGEFGNQPQHF. Here the CDR3 DNA reads TGTGCCAGCAGTCATAGGACAGGGGAGTTTGGCAATCAGCCCCAGCATTTT. The rearrangement joins TRBV27 to TRBJ1-5; 9 nucleotides align to TRBD1. The CDR3 is made up of 17 amino acids. V was pared by 5 bases and J by 2 bases, with 10 bases of the junction left unmatched. Germline CDR1 reads MNHEY; CDR2 reads SMNVEV (reference sequence).

The rearrangement links TRBV20-1 to TRBJ2-3, with 12 bases aligning to TRBD2. The CDR3 spans 19 residues. V shed 6 bases, J shed 4 bases, and the junction held 20 bases outside the gene matches. Germline CDR1 is DFQATT and CDR2 is SNEGSKA (reference sequence). CDR3 sequence reads: CSASTFGLAGWGGADTQYF. The CDR3 nucleotides are TGCAGTGCCAGTACGTTTGGACTAGCGGGATGGGGGGGAGCAGATACGCAGTATTTT.

The rearrangement joins TRBV11-2 to TRBJ1-1; D gene uncertain. V was clipped by 2 bases and J by 8 bases, with 9 bases between them. Germline assignment: CDR1 SGHAT and CDR2 FQNNGV. The CDR3 contains 12 residues. The CDR3 sequence is CASSLTMIEAFF. In DNA form, the CDR3 reads TGTGCCAGCAGCTTAACAATGATAGAAGCTTTCTTT.

The chain couples TRBV6-5 to TRBJ2-1; unclear D gene. This CDR3 is 13 amino acids long. Germline V gene data show CDR1 as MNHEY and CDR2 as SVGAGI. The V and J ends lost 6 bases and 5 bases respectively, with 11 bases between them. This CDR3 reads CASRRQRNNEQFF. The CDR3 DNA is TGTGCCAGCAGGCGGCAGAGAAACAATGAGCAGTTCTTC.

This clone was seen just once. This chain links TRBV19 with TRBJ1-1, with D possibly TRBD1 on 5 matching bases. V lost 6 bases and J 0 bases, leaving 14 bases between the germline ends. This CDR3 is built from 15 residues. Germline CDR1 and CDR2: LNHDA and SQIVND (reference sequence). CDR3 bases: TGTGCCAGTAGCCTCAGGGCGTTCATGAACACTGAAGCTTTCTTT. Its protein product is CASSLRAFMNTEAFF.